The 27 T cell receptor beta chains listed next were all sequenced from one sample in a study of shared T cell receptors in the human thymus. Generated by immunoSEQ multiplex PCR, the TCRdb table keeps only in-frame clones and is missing some. The sample carries hundreds of thousands of clones, roughly 90% recorded once. These data are also associated with another study on human thymus T cells.

Sequencing used thymocytes. The receptors were gathered from a boy under two years old with a congenital heart defect.

The chain couples TRBV30 to TRBJ2-3; D might be TRBD1 (5 bases). Germline CDR1 GTSNPN, CDR2 SVGIG (reference sequence). V was cut by 2 bases and J by 8 bases, with 17 bases left in between. This CDR3 has 14 amino acids. The CDR3 loop is CAWSRVVGAATQYF. The CDR3 DNA reads TGTGCCTGGAGTAGGGTCGTAGGGGCGGCTACGCAGTATTTT.

This clone occurred a few times. This rearrangement joins TRBV19 to TRBJ2-2, with 8 nucleotides matching TRBD1. V was pared by 6 bases and J by 3 bases, with 6 bases of the junction left unmatched. Germline loops: CDR1 LNHDA, CDR2 SQIVND (reference sequence). This CDR3 is 15 amino acids long. Written as DNA, the CDR3 is TGTGCCAGTAGCTGGGGGACAGGTCACACCGGGGAGCTGTTTTTT. This translates into CASSWGTGHTGELFF.

CDR3 sequence reads: CASRNSGPQSYEQYF. CDR3 DNA: TGTGCCAGCAGAAACAGCGGCCCCCAAAGCTACGAGCAGTACTTC. The chain recombines TRBV6-5 with TRBJ2-7; D is perhaps TRBD2 (5 bases). CDR3 size: 15 residues. CDR1 MNHEY and CDR2 SVGAGI come from the germline V gene. With 6 bases removed from V and 3 bases from J, the gap between germline ends came to 18 bases.

The V and J genes are TRBV28 and TRBJ2-3; the D is unclear. This CDR3 contains 14 residues. The germline V and J ends were trimmed by 2 bases and 2 bases, with 8 bases remaining between them. Per germline, CDR1 MDHEN and CDR2 SYDVKM. In nucleotides, the CDR3 is TGTGCCAGCAGTTTAAGGAGCTCCACAGATACGCAGTATTTT. It translates to CASSLRSSTDTQYF.

V and J are TRBV9 and TRBJ2-7, with TRBD2 matching 10 bases. CDR1 and CDR2 from the germline V gene are SGDLS and YYNGEE. V shed 3 bases and J 0 bases; nucleotides not matched to a gene: 9. The CDR3 loop spans 17 amino acids. CDR3 residues: CASSAGAGGPGSYEQYF. CDR3 coding DNA: TGTGCCAGCAGCGCGGGAGCGGGAGGGCCGGGCTCCTACGAGCAGTACTTC.

The CDR3 reads CASSLAGRQGHSGANVLTF. Written as DNA, the CDR3 is TGTGCCAGCAGCTTAGCAGGGAGACAGGGTCACTCTGGGGCCAACGTCCTGACTTTC. The V gene is TRBV7-8, the J gene TRBJ2-6; TRBD1 matches at 7 bases. Germline loops: CDR1 SGHVS, CDR2 FQNEAQ. The CDR3 runs to 19 residues. The J segment lost 0 bases and the V segment lost 0 bases, leaving 8 bases of the junction unmatched.

This clone was counted a few times. This chain links TRBV5-1 with TRBJ2-5, with D uncertain. Germline V gene lookup returns CDR1 SGHRS and CDR2 YFSETQ. The CDR3 is 15 amino acids. The V gene lost 1 base and the J gene lost 4 bases, with 14 bases spanning the gap. The CDR3 protein is CASSLSRQTLETQYF. The CDR3, as DNA: TGCGCCAGCAGCTTGAGCAGGCAAACCCTAGAGACCCAGTACTTC.

This clone was observed a handful of times. This chain joins TRBV5-4 and TRBJ1-1, with a weak D call TRBD1 (5 bases). The CDR3 spans 13 residues. CDR1 and CDR2 from the germline V gene are SGHNT and YYREEE (reference sequence). Trimming shortened V by 5 bases and J by 3 bases, and 11 bases separated the two germline ends. As DNA, the CDR3 is TGTGCCAGCAGTCCGACAGAGGACACTGAAGCTTTCTTT. Encoded protein: CASSPTEDTEAFF.

The chain uses TRBV30 and TRBJ2-7; TRBD2 matches at 7 bases. The CDR3 length is 15 residues. Germline assignment: CDR1 GTSNPN and CDR2 SVGIG (reference sequence). Trimming at V came to 3 bases and at J to 3 bases, leaving 11 bases not matched to a gene. The CDR3 spells CAWRGEGTTYYEQYF. Here the CDR3 DNA reads TGTGCCTGGAGGGGCGAGGGGACTACCTACTACGAGCAGTACTTC.

The V call is TRBV5-8, the J call TRBJ2-7, with D maybe TRBD1 (5 bases). This CDR3 region has 15 residues. Germline-derived CDR1 and CDR2 are SGHTS and YDEGEE. The V end was cut by 1 base, the J end by 5 bases, with 16 bases between. The CDR3 loop is CASSLLWGSRNEQYF. DNA of the CDR3: TGTGCCAGCAGCTTGCTTTGGGGCAGCCGGAACGAGCAGTACTTC. The full variable domain, its missing parts supplied by reference TRBV5-8 and TRBJ2-7, is EAGVTQSPTHLIKTRGQQATLRCSPISGHTSVYWYQQALGLGLQFLLWYDEGEERNRGNFPPRFSGRQFPNYSSELNVNALELEDSALYLCASSLLWGSRNEQYFGPGTRLTVT.

V usage is TRBV4-2 and J usage is TRBJ1-2; 8 bases map to TRBD1. Trimming at V came to 0 bases and at J to 0 bases, leaving 9 bases not matched to a gene. This CDR3 region has 18 residues. The germline gives CDR1 LGHNA, CDR2 YNFKEQ. This CDR3 is CASSQDGRGRIANYGYTF. The CDR3 DNA reads as TGTGCCAGCAGCCAAGATGGCAGGGGGCGGATTGCTAACTATGGCTACACCTTC.

This chain connects TRBV4-3 to TRBJ2-5; 7 bases match TRBD2. The germline CDR1 and CDR2 sequences are LGHNA and YSLEER. This CDR3 contains 15 residues. Trimming at V came to 2 bases and at J to 4 bases, leaving 7 bases not matched to a gene. The CDR3 here is CASSQLSASGETQYF. In nucleotides, the CDR3 is TGCGCCAGCAGCCAATTGAGTGCTAGCGGAGAGACCCAGTACTTC.

The V gene is TRBV9, the J gene TRBJ1-2, with D tentatively TRBD1 (6 bases). CDR3 length: 15 amino acids. V was pared by 3 bases and J by 4 bases, with 16 bases between. The germline gives CDR1 SGDLS, CDR2 YYNGEE. The CDR3, as DNA: TGTGCCAGCAGCGCCGGGCGACAGGCTTCCTATGGCTACACCTTC. Translated: CASSAGRQASYGYTF.

The genes are TRBV7-2 and TRBJ2-5; D ambiguous. The CDR3 runs to 11 residues. The V gene lost 5 bases and the J gene lost 2 bases, with 3 bases spanning the gap. Germline V gene data show CDR1 as SGHTA and CDR2 as FQGNSA. The CDR3 region has the DNA TGTGCCAGCAGCCCACAAGAGACCCAGTACTTC. Translation gives CASSPQETQYF.

As regards this clone: This CDR3 is also generated by other DNA sequences in the sample. The V and J genes are TRBV9 and TRBJ2-3, with D uncertain. The CDR3 length is 12 residues. V was clipped by 0 bases and J by 4 bases, with 3 bases between them. Germline CDR1 SGDLS, CDR2 YYNGEE. The chain's CDR3 is CASSVAADTQYF. The CDR3 DNA sequence: TGTGCCAGCAGCGTAGCGGCAGATACGCAGTATTTT.

The V and J genes are TRBV4-3 and TRBJ2-7, with 12 bases fitting TRBD2. The CDR3 is made up of 15 amino acids. CDR1 is LGHNA, CDR2 YSLEER, per germline. J lost 5 bases, V lost 4 bases, and 6 bases had no gene match. CDR3 protein: CASSPLAGGEHEQYF. In DNA, the CDR3 is TGCGCCAGCAGCCCTCTAGCGGGAGGGGAACACGAGCAGTACTTC.

V and J are TRBV7-2 and TRBJ1-5; the match to TRBD1 covers 7 bases. Germline assignment: CDR1 SGHTA and CDR2 FQGNSA. The CDR3 is made up of 17 amino acids. The V and J ends lost 8 bases and 1 base, in that order; junction bases with no gene match: 14. The CDR3 DNA follows: TGTGCCAGCTTAGGGATAGGGGGCAGGGAAAGCAATCAGCCCCAGCATTTT. Encoded protein: CASLGIGGRESNQPQHF.

This chain joins TRBV4-2 and TRBJ2-3; TRBD1 is a possible D gene (5 bases). Germline CDR1 LGHNA, CDR2 YNFKEQ. The V end was cut by 7 bases, the J end by 4 bases, with 15 bases between. This CDR3 comprises 14 residues. The CDR3 is CASTRVRESDTQYF. The CDR3, as DNA: TGTGCCAGCACCAGGGTCCGCGAGTCAGATACGCAGTATTTT.

The chain carries TRBV27 and TRBJ2-3, with a possible D match to TRBD2 (6 bases). Trimming took 6 bases from V and 4 from J, leaving 14 bases between them. The CDR3 is 14 amino acids. Germline CDR1 is MNHEY and CDR2 is SMNVEV (reference sequence). The CDR3 region is CASRKASVADTQYF. DNA of the CDR3: TGTGCCAGCAGGAAGGCTAGCGTCGCAGATACGCAGTATTTT.

This chain uses TRBV4-3 with TRBJ2-1; 8 positions agree with TRBD2. The junction had 7 bases not matched to a gene; V was cut back by 0 bases and J by 6 bases. The CDR3 is 16 amino acids. Germline CDR1 LGHNA, CDR2 YSLEER. The CDR3 spells CASSQEEIAGPNEQFF. As DNA, the CDR3 is TGCGCCAGCAGCCAAGAGGAAATAGCGGGACCCAATGAGCAGTTCTTC.

The V gene is TRBV11-2, the J gene TRBJ2-7, with 13 nucleotides matching TRBD2. V was pared by 4 bases and J by 3 bases, with 12 bases of the junction left unmatched. Germline V lookup: CDR1 SGHAT, CDR2 FQNNGV. CDR3 length: 18 residues. The CDR3 loop is CASSSRGLAGMIHYEQYF. The CDR3 bases are TGTGCCAGCAGCTCCCGGGGACTAGCGGGAATGATCCACTACGAGCAGTACTTC.

V is TRBV12-5 and J is TRBJ1-3, with a tentative D call TRBD1 (5 bases). Germline V gives CDR1 LGHNT, CDR2 FRNRAP. Trimming took off 0 bases at V and 6 bases at J, with 24 bases between the two ends. The CDR3 contains 19 residues. CDR3 sequence: CASGLVTAGGGNLENTIYF. CDR3 sequence (DNA): TGTGCTAGTGGTTTGGTAACGGCAGGCGGGGGGAATCTGGAAAACACCATATATTTT. The variable domain in full, with the rest retrieved from reference TRBV12-5 and TRBJ1-3, is DARVTQTPRHKVTEMGQEVTMRCQPILGHNTVFWYRQTMMQGLELLAYFRNRAPLDDSGMPKDRFSAEMPDATLATLKIQPSEPRDSAVYFCASGLVTAGGGNLENTIYFGEGSWLTVV.

This clone was counted a few times. The V call is TRBV19, the J call TRBJ1-4; TRBD1 is a possible D gene (5 bases). Between the trimmed V and J ends, which lost 5 bases and 7 bases, there was a span of 11 bases. The CDR3 covers 13 residues. The V gene's germline CDR1 is LNHDA and CDR2 SQIVND (reference sequence). The CDR3 bases are TGTGCCAGTAGTGGGGCGAAGGGTGAAAAACTGTTTTTT. The encoded protein is CASSGAKGEKLFF.

The V call is TRBV11-2, the J call TRBJ2-7; 9 bases are shared with TRBD1. The CDR3 is 13 amino acids. Germline CDR1 is SGHAT and CDR2 is FQNNGV. CDR3 region: CPLKRDRDYEQYF. The CDR3 DNA reads as TGTCCCCTTAAGAGGGACAGGGACTACGAGCAGTACTTC.

This sequence joins TRBV7-9 and TRBJ2-7, with 8 positions matching TRBD2. Germline V gene data show CDR1 as SEHNR and CDR2 as FQNEAQ (reference sequence). This CDR3 comprises 15 residues. Unmatched junction bases numbered 9, after V lost 5 bases and J lost 3 bases. The CDR3 coding sequence is TGTGCCAGCAGCGCCCGGGAGGGGGACAACTACGAGCAGTACTTC. It codes for CASSAREGDNYEQYF.

V usage is TRBV5-4 and J usage is TRBJ2-7, with TRBD1 matching over 10 bases. The CDR3 spans 14 residues. Germline-derived CDR1 and CDR2 are SGHNT and YYREEE (reference sequence). Trimming took 4 bases from V and 2 from J; bases not matched to a gene: 3. The CDR3 sequence: CASSADRGTYEQYF. CDR3 coding DNA: TGTGCCAGCAGCGCGGACAGGGGGACCTACGAGCAGTACTTC.

The chain uses TRBV27 and TRBJ2-5; the match to TRBD2 covers 11 bases. Germline V gene sequence: CDR1 MNHEY, CDR2 SMNVEV (reference sequence). The CDR3 is 18 residues long. The J segment lost 1 base and the V segment lost 6 bases, leaving 13 bases of the junction unmatched. DNA for the CDR3: TGTGCCAGCAGACCTAAGACTAGCGGGACCCCTCTCCAAGAGACCCAGTACTTC. It encodes CASRPKTSGTPLQETQYF.